This TCR beta chain was observed in a study of cytomegalovirus exposure and HLA in healthy donors (dated by TCRdb to about 2017). In the study overall: An earlier analysis of 587 of the donors reported approximately 280 Gb of sequence data and 95 million to 130 million unique TCR beta sequences obtained from some 200 million T cells. Class I and class II HLA loci were covered by the typing at four-digit resolution. The study aimed to test whether cataloging public T cell receptors could reveal signatures of past pathogen exposure. Along with the roughly 700-subject first cohort, a separate validation cohort of 120 different subjects was used. Rather than using new phenotypic data, the later analysis identified candidate immune exposures from TCR beta sequences and from how often those sequences occurred across donors. A handful of DR-DQ haplotypes were handled as single units for association and clustering because linkage in the cohort was strong. To decide whether each TCR beta V gene segment behaved as functional or pseudogenic, an earlier analysis of some 600 of the donors relied on high-throughput TCR beta sequencing. On average, roughly 250,000 unique TCR beta nucleotide sequences were sequenced per donor among fewer than 500 genotyped donors of the cohort, with around 19% of those sequences being non-productive. Genome-wide SNP genotypes for about 65% of the 666 donors were used in a later genetic analysis, which treated that subset as a discovery cohort. The study combined high-throughput TCR immunosequencing, statistical association of individual TCRs with disease status, and machine learning to predict cytomegalovirus infection status. The number of typed donors differed by locus: roughly 629-640 for A, B, C, DRB1 and DQB1; 500 to 550 for DQA1; roughly 600 for DPA1; and around 450 for DPB1. Every discovery cohort repertoire had been produced on one sequencing platform. Of the approximately 400 genotyped donors, 75% to 85% were placed in the genetic ancestry cluster associated with self-reported Caucasian donors. To study patterns of TCR occurrence, a later analysis re-analyzed previously published TCR beta repertoires from 500 to 850 donors and added high-resolution HLA genotyping. An early release that covered around 590 HLA-typed donors contained around 300 gigabases of sequencing data and about 84 million unique TCR sequences. The study used immunosequencing to profile the T cell repertoires of some 600 subjects and linked those repertoires to cytomegalovirus serostatus. Donor age, sex, ethnicity and CMV serostatus were compiled together with the repertoire data.

Spanning cysteine to phenylalanine, the CDR3 consists of 15 amino acids. Only the CDR3 DNA stays, 45 bases, in frame from base 1. CDR1 and CDR2 (MDHEN, SYDVKM) derive from the germline V gene. V was cut back by 5 bases and J by 5 bases, leaving a gap of 19 bases between them. In total, about 650 healthy bone marrow donors made up the cohort. Cohort members were all nominally healthy when sampled, although unrecorded immune exposures were likely present. The donor was CMV seropositive and belonged to the group of 250 to 300 seropositive cohort members. Every donor gave a peripheral blood sample, and the peripheral blood mononuclear cells from that sample were used for TCR beta sequencing. Genomic DNA was extracted from the blood cell samples with the Qiagen DNeasy Blood Extraction Kit. General conclusions and limits of the study: In a later genetic analysis, fewer N-insertions in productive TCRs were reported among donors in an Asian-associated ancestry cluster than the approximately 710-donor mean. Immune exposure information for the cohort was limited to CMV serostatus. A further reported finding was that TCR beta sequences accurately predicted the HLA-A and HLA-B alleles for most subjects in the first cohort. In a later analysis, the rate of TCR association differed among HLA loci, with DRB1 alleles having the most associated TCRs and HLA-C alleles having the fewest. Three of the identified cytomegalovirus-associated TCR beta chains were confirmed in vitro to be specific for cytomegalovirus antigens. An earlier analysis of some 590 of the donors showed that most TCR beta V segments appeared in productive rearrangements either about 87% or about 30% of the time, which broadly matched IMGT annotations. In a later analysis, HLA-associated TCR beta chains showed more clonal expansion and lower generation probabilities than non-associated chains that were equally common. Most TCR sequences were seen in very few donors, while some public TCRs were found in many individuals. Because HLA typing was missing for some donors at each locus, association tests included only the typed subset. Over 15 rarely observed V segments, including chromosome 9 orphons, were excluded from the earlier analysis of just under 600 of the donors because counts were too low. Strong co-occurrence of HLA alleles, especially DR and DQ, made assigning TCR associations to individual alleles difficult. A later analysis associated 15,000 to 20,000 TCR beta sequences with specific HLA alleles at a false discovery rate of 0.05. According to a later analysis, most CMV-associated TCR beta chains appeared to be HLA-restricted, and the HLA associations seemed to be driven largely by CMV exposure. Linkage disequilibrium might explain the correlated functional status among segregating V segments, but an unknown experimental factor could not be ruled out. In a later analysis, several top co-occurrence clusters were reported to appear linked to parvovirus B19, influenza, CMV and Epstein-Barr virus. A cluster of highly shared sequence variants was judged likely to represent a technical artifact of the sequencing pipeline. A total of 164 TCR beta chains were listed by the study as associated with cytomegalovirus. An association between a missense DCLRE1C variant and V-gene and J-gene trimming of TCR beta chains was found in a later genetic analysis and replicated in an independent cohort. Only TCR beta chains were sequenced in this cohort, and the absence of alpha or paired-chain data limited detectable features. The authors suggested that the approach could potentially be extended to other disease states and immunological phenotypes. Some IMGT-functional V segments, including TRBV6-2 and TRBV6-3, could not be told apart with the 87-base-pair reads, so those segments were excluded. Cytomegalovirus status was reported to be diagnosed by the classifier with high specificity and sensitivity in both the original and validation cohorts. Presence/absence analyses assumed roughly uniform sequencing depth across donors, an assumption that may not hold.

The method was the immunoSEQ multiplex PCR assay. For the multiplex PCR, a mixture combining 60 forward primers for TCR Vbeta segments and 13 reverse primers for TCR Jbeta segments was used. The CDR3 region of rearranged TCR beta genes was amplified from genomic DNA by a multiplex PCR assay. Amplified TCR beta libraries were sequenced as 87-base-pair reads on the Illumina HiSeq System. The source study handled its data this way. A later analysis counted about 82 million unique TCR beta chains across the 690 or so repertoires, and some 11 million of these chains were shared by at least two donors. To remove PCR and sequencing errors, raw reads were error-corrected and collapsed into unique sequences using a nearest-neighbor algorithm that merged closely related sequences. To assign V, D and J gene segments, CDR3 sequences were aligned to IMGT reference sequences. Each retained sequence needed at least a six-nucleotide match to both a V gene segment and a J gene segment. Rearrangements were called productive when the CDR3 lacked stop codons and stayed in frame with V and J; all others were non-productive. CDR3 was defined according to IMGT convention as the region running from the second conserved V-encoded cysteine to the conserved J-encoded phenylalanine. In an earlier analysis of around 540 of the donors, sequences lacking an unambiguous match to a single V gene segment were excluded. In an earlier analysis of 500 to 750 of the donors, V segments were called functional above 56.7% productive rearrangements and were called segregating when the between-donor standard deviation exceeded 5%. A statistical classification framework was built for diagnosing cytomegalovirus status from the catalog of TCR beta chain sequences. In a later analysis, TCR nucleotide sequences were compared against IMGT/GENE-DB human TR gene sequences so that V and J genes could be assigned. A later analysis assigned CDR3 sequences and most-parsimonious VDJ recombination scenarios with the TCRdist pipeline. In a later analysis, each TCR beta chain was defined by its CDR3 amino acid sequence together with its V-gene family, and reads without a unique V-gene family were excluded. To address suspected cross-contamination and a sequencing artifact, a later analysis removed around 590 highly shared, low-generation-probability nucleotide sequences. A later analysis calculated a clonal expansion index for each public chain from normalized within-repertoire ranks of inferred template counts. In a later analysis, generation probabilities were computed with a VDJ recombination model fitted to out-of-frame rearrangements, and the resulting probabilities were checked against IGoR. In a later analysis, hypergeometric tests were used to score TCR-TCR, TCR-HLA and TCR-CMV co-occurrence, with a repertoire-size bias correction applied to TCR pairs. False discovery rates were estimated in a later analysis by permuting HLA or CMV assignments 20 times. In a later analysis, co-occurring TCRs were grouped with DBSCAN, and TCRdist sequence similarity was added when clustering was performed within HLA-allele-positive subsets. Repertoires with fewer than 30,000 or more than 120,000 public chains, plus five repertoires with anomalous nucleotide sharing, were excluded from co-occurrence clustering. Entries here come from immuneACCESS through TCRdb and include only in-frame sequences with V and J called. Some clones fail to appear in such tables; in the studies checked, an unresolved V gene covers under half of the shortfall, and the cause of the remainder is unknown. Clone size and the V and J calls come from that table; the DNA yielded D and trimming. The sample table records under 150,000 clones; roughly 80% of these occur just once. Of the sample, 11% is held by the ten largest clones.

In regard to this clone: Its antigen has not been determined. There are no base qualities to consult, and no much larger clone falls within one base.

The sequenced sample was PBMCs. This TCR derives from a male donor in good health and CMV-seropositive. The rearrangement combines TRBV28 with TRBJ2-7; the D gene remains uncertain. The nucleotide sequence reads as follows: TGTGCCAGCAGTCCAGCAGATGGCCTAGGAGACGAGCAGTACTTC. Its protein is CASSPADGLGDEQYF.